These 23 T cell receptor beta chains share one sample of origin, sequenced in a study of T cells in Graves' hyperthyroidism and ophthalmopathy. Amplification yielded TCR beta CDR3 regions, with RNA transcripts as the source. The HTBI primer set was used in a first-round RT-PCR of the TCR CDR3. MiXCR, applied by TCRdb to the multiplex PCR reads, yields one record per CDR3 protein. The table lists under 300,000 distinct CDR3 sequences, more than 10% of them singletons. What was sequenced was blood. Receptors originate from a woman in her twenties or thirties with Graves' hyperthyroidism that later progressed to Graves' ophthalmopathy.

A word on this clonotype: A read error may account for a junction end that differs from germline. The chain is built from TRBV20-1 and TRBJ2-1; TRBD2 matches at 13 bases. This CDR3 contains 18 residues. Germline CDR1 DFQATT, CDR2 SNEGSKA (reference sequence). The CDR3 is CSARGGLAGEGGYNEQLF. CDR3 DNA sequence: TGCAGTGCTAGGGGTGGACTAGCGGGAGAGGGGGGATACAATGAGCAGCTCTTC.

This clonotype was counted ten times or more. V and J are TRBV27 and TRBJ2-5; weak D call: TRBD2 (6 bases). CDR1 and CDR2 from the germline V gene are MNHEY and SMNVEV (reference sequence). There are 16 residues in the CDR3. V lost 6 bases, J lost 3 bases, and 20 bases lay in between. CDR3 bases: TGTGCCAGCAGACGACTTAACCGGGAGCCCAAAGAGACCCAGTACTTC. This codes for CASRRLNREPKETQYF.

The count of this clonotype is one. The chain is built from TRBV11-2 and TRBJ2-1; D not resolved. Per the germline V gene, CDR1 is SGHAT and CDR2 is FQNNGV. The V gene lost 5 bases and the J gene lost 7 bases, with 12 bases spanning the gap. CDR3 length: 13 residues. The CDR3 loop reads CASSQIPQNEQFF. CDR3 coding DNA: TGTGCCAGCAGCCAGATTCCTCAAAATGAGCAGTTCTTC.

This clonotype was seen many times. V usage is TRBV12-5 and J usage is TRBJ2-5; TRBD2 matches 13 bases. CDR1 is LGHNT and CDR2 is FRNRAP in the germline V gene. V lost 4 bases and J lost 5; bases outside the gene matches: 22. The CDR3 length is 21 residues. The CDR3 DNA reads TGTGCTAGTGGTTCATGGCCCGTCCCCGGACTAGCGGGAGTGGAGGGGGAGACCCAGTACTTC. Translating it yields CASGSWPVPGLAGVEGETQYF.

This clonotype has at least ten counts. The genes are TRBV2 and TRBJ2-4, with unresolved D. V was clipped by 3 bases and J by 8 bases, with 5 bases between them. The CDR3 is made up of 11 amino acids. Germline V CDR1 and CDR2: SNHLY, FYNNEI. CDR3 in amino acids: CASSDSDIQYF. CDR3 bases: TGTGCCAGCAGTGACAGTGACATTCAGTACTTC.

This clonotype was seen repeatedly, ten times or more. This chain connects TRBV2 to TRBJ2-1; 11 nucleotides align to TRBD2. Trimming at V came to 2 bases and at J to 8 bases, leaving 5 bases not matched to a gene. The length of the CDR3 is 15 residues. Germline loops: CDR1 SNHLY, CDR2 FYNNEI. CDR3 sequence (DNA): TGTGCCAGCAGTGAACGGACTAGCGGGCTCTATGAGCAGTTCTTC. Protein sequence: CASSERTSGLYEQFF. The variable domain in full, completed from reference TRBV2 and TRBJ2-1, reads EPEVTQTPSHQVTQMGQEVILRCVPISNHLYFYWYRQILGQKVEFLVSFYNNEISEKSEIFDDQFSVERPDGSNFTLKIRSTKLEDSAMYFCASSERTSGLYEQFFGPGTRLTVL.

This clonotype was seen a few times. The chain links TRBV4-1 to TRBJ2-5; D is possibly TRBD2 (5 bases). V shed 1 base and J shed 2 bases, with 5 bases lying between them. Per germline, CDR1 MGHRA and CDR2 YSYEKL. The CDR3 length is 13 residues. The CDR3 sequence: CASSQGTQETQYF. CDR3 sequence (DNA): TGCGCCAGCAGCCAAGGGACTCAAGAGACCCAGTACTTC.

A note on this clonotype: A much larger clone lies one base from this, so it may be a read error. The CDR3 nucleotides read TGTGCCAGCAGGGACAGCAGCCTCGTGTATGAGCAGTACTTC. This gives the protein CASRDSSLVYEQYF. The J gene is TRBJ2-7, the V gene TRBV28; D may be TRBD1 (6 bases). This CDR3 region has 14 residues. Germline V gives CDR1 MDHEN, CDR2 SYDVKM. The V end was cut by 6 bases, the J end by 7 bases, with 19 bases between.

This clonotype was observed a few times. The chain uses TRBV20-1 and TRBJ1-5; tentative D call: TRBD1 (6 bases). The CDR3 length is 16 residues. Germline V gene lookup returns CDR1 DFQATT and CDR2 SNEGSKA (reference sequence). V lost 0 bases, J lost 3 bases, and 15 bases lay in between. As DNA, the CDR3 is TGCAGTGCTAGAGATATACAGGGATTGGACAATCAGCCCCAGCATTTT. Amino acid sequence: CSARDIQGLDNQPQHF.

There are many counts of this clonotype. This sequence joins TRBV6-5 and TRBJ2-2; a weak D match, TRBD1 (6 bases). The CDR3 contains 16 residues. Germline V gene sequence: CDR1 MNHEY, CDR2 SVGAGI. V was pared by 2 bases and J by 3 bases, with 13 bases between. The CDR3 DNA sequence: TGTGCCAGCAGTTACGTCCCGGGACACCACACCGGGGAGCTGTTTTTT. This encodes CASSYVPGHHTGELFF.

This rearrangement joins TRBV12-3 or TRBV12-4 to TRBJ1-6; TRBD1 agrees at 11 bases. This CDR3 region has 14 residues. The junction had 7 bases not matched to a gene; V was cut back by 6 bases and J by 12 bases. CDR3 bases: TGTGCCAGCAGCCGGACAGGGGGCGGCATACCCCTCCACTTT. Its translation: CASSRTGGGIPLHF.

This clonotype has at least ten counts. The rearrangement uses TRBV12-3 or TRBV12-4 and TRBJ2-2; 9 positions match TRBD1. The CDR3 contains 17 residues. Trimming cost V 2 bases and J 5 bases; bases outside gene matches: 9. CDR3 sequence: CASSLIDRGSPTGELFF. The CDR3 DNA sequence: TGTGCCAGCAGTTTAATAGACAGGGGGTCCCCAACCGGGGAGCTGTTTTTT.

The gene calls are TRBV7-3 and TRBJ2-1; no firm D call. Germline V gene sequence: CDR1 SGHTA, CDR2 FQGTGA. V was clipped by 1 base and J by 7 bases, with 8 bases between them. CDR3 size: 13 residues. The CDR3 reads CASSLIGNNEQFF. The CDR3 DNA is TGTGCCAGCAGCTTAATCGGTAATAATGAGCAGTTCTTC.

This chain uses TRBV9 with TRBJ2-2; D is unclear. In germline, CDR1 is SGDLS, CDR2 YYNGEE. The germline V and J ends were trimmed by 0 bases and 0 bases, with 6 bases remaining between them. The CDR3 covers 15 residues. The CDR3 DNA sequence: TGTGCCAGCAGCGTAGAAGTAGCGAACACCGGGGAGCTGTTTTTT. Encoded protein: CASSVEVANTGELFF.

This clonotype was counted between two and nine times. The genes are TRBV7-9 and TRBJ2-1; 7 positions match TRBD2. Looked up from germline, CDR1 is SEHNR and CDR2 is FQNEAQ (reference sequence). V lost 2 bases to trimming and J lost 6 bases; unmatched junction nucleotides: 4. CDR3 size: 14 residues. The CDR3 nucleotides are TGTGCCAGCAGCTTACGGGGAGGGAGCAATGAGCAGTTCTTC. Translated: CASSLRGGSNEQFF.

This clonotype was detected many times. The gene calls are TRBV28 and TRBJ2-1; D possibly uses TRBD1 or TRBD2 (5 bases each). Trimming removed 8 bases at V and 2 bases at J, with 10 bases between. CDR1 MDHEN and CDR2 SYDVKM come from the germline V gene. The CDR3 length is 13 residues. DNA of the CDR3: TGTGCCAGCCGGGGCTCGGCCTACAATGAGCAGTTCTTC. This sequence encodes CASRGSAYNEQFF.

There are many counts of this clonotype. A much bigger clone sits one base away, suggesting this may be a read error. The CDR3 end shows no conserved phenylalanine or tryptophan, and so a read error is likely. The chain has TRBV7-3 and TRBJ1-1; tentatively, D is TRBD1 (6 bases). The ends were cut back, 5 bases at V and 1 base at J, with 8 bases in the middle. CDR1 SGHTA and CDR2 FQGTGA come from the germline V gene. The CDR3 is 13 amino acids. The CDR3 is CASSQQGNTEAFL. CDR3 DNA sequence: TGTGCCAGCAGCCAACAGGGGAACACTGAAGCTTTCCTT.

This clonotype was recorded many times. V usage is TRBV6-1 and J usage is TRBJ2-7; no reliable D call. CDR1 is MNHNS and CDR2 is SASEGT in the germline V gene. The CDR3 totals 11 residues. V dropped 6 bases and J dropped 4 bases, with 7 bases sitting between them. The CDR3 spells CASRKHYEQYF. The CDR3 DNA reads TGTGCCAGCAGGAAACATTACGAGCAGTACTTC.

This clonotype was found many times. The V call is TRBV24-1, the J call TRBJ2-1; D remains unclear. Germline V gives CDR1 KGHDR, CDR2 SFDVKD. This CDR3 is built from 16 residues. V gave up 1 base and J gave up 3 bases, with 12 bases separating them. CDR3 nucleotide sequence: TGTGCCACCAGTGATTTCAACGCAATGGACTACAATGAGCAGTTCTTC. Translation gives CATSDFNAMDYNEQFF.

This clonotype was seen many times. The chain couples TRBV11-2 to TRBJ1-1; D gene ambiguous. Germline values: CDR1 SGHAT, CDR2 FQNNGV. The CDR3 totals 15 residues. Trimming took 1 base from V and 5 from J, leaving 14 bases between them. CDR3 nucleotide sequence: TGTGCCAGCAGCTTAGGAGATCTGACGGGGACTGAAGCTTTCTTT. Protein sequence: CASSLGDLTGTEAFF.

At least ten counts were recorded for this clonotype. This rearrangement joins TRBV15 to TRBJ1-1; perhaps TRBD1 as D (6 bases). CDR3 length: 15 amino acids. The germline V and J ends were trimmed by 1 base and 1 base, with 10 bases remaining between them. The germline CDR1 and CDR2 sequences are LNHNV and YYDKDF (reference sequence). The CDR3 bases are TGTGCCACCAGCAGAGGAACAGGGAGGAACACTGAAGCTTTCTTT. Residues: CATSRGTGRNTEAFF.

In regard to this clonotype: A much larger clone sits a single nucleotide away, making a read error possible. V gene TRBV2 combines with J gene TRBJ1-5; no clear D. The CDR3 is 15 residues long. CDR1 and CDR2 (germline): SNHLY, FYNNEI. This chain's CDR3 is CASSERKLSNRPQHF. The CDR3 coding sequence is TGTGCCAGCAGTGAACGAAAACTTAGCAATCGGCCCCAGCATTTT.

There are many counts of this clonotype. The rearrangement links TRBV24-1 to TRBJ2-7; TRBD1 is a possible D gene (6 bases). The CDR3 contains 14 residues. Germline V gene sequence: CDR1 KGHDR, CDR2 SFDVKD. Trimming cost V 2 bases and J 2 bases, with 9 bases left between them. The CDR3 DNA follows: TGTGCCACCAGTGATTCGAGGGGGACCTACGAGCAGTACTTC. It specifies CATSDSRGTYEQYF.